A selection of T cell receptor beta chains follows, all from one sample in a study of blood T cell repertoires in COVID-19. TCRdb keeps only in-frame clones here, not all; method: immunoSEQ multiplex PCR. The sample lists about 15,000 clones; approximately 76% were seen once. Input material: peripheral blood. Source of these receptors: a man in his sixties or seventies with active or convalescent COVID-19. Both conserved end residues are part of each CDR3. A D gene is named only where the DNA matches it firmly. Expanded clones are given a class, and other clones once, few, many or no size at all.

>TRBV6-1|.|TRBJ2-2|TRBD2
TGTGCCAGCAGTGAGATTAGAGCGGGGGAGGAGCTGTTTTTT
CASSEIRAGEELFF
>TRBV6-5|.|TRBJ1-1|.
TGTGCCAGCAGTTATAACCGACTCATGAACACTGAAGCTTTCTTT
CASSYNRLMNTEAFF
>TRBV5-1|few|TRBJ2-5|TRBD1
TGCGCCAGCAGCAAACAACCGGGACAGCAAGAGACCCAGTACTTC
CASSKQPGQQETQYF
>TRBV6-1|.|TRBJ1-2|TRBD1
TGTGCCAGCAGTGAGGGACAGGGGTGGTTATATGGCTACACCTTC
CASSEGQGWLYGYTF
>TRBV2|.|TRBJ2-5|.
TGTGCCAGCAGCCCCGGACTGGCCCCCAGGGAGACCCAGTACTTC
CASSPGLAPRETQYF
>TRBV5-5|.|TRBJ2-2|.
TGTGCCAGCAGCTTCACAGGCGATACCGGGGAGCTGTTTTTT
CASSFTGDTGELFF
>TRBV19|.|TRBJ2-1|TRBD2
TGTGCCAGTAGTCGATTAGCGGGAGAGTACCATGAGCAGTTCTTC
CASSRLAGEYHEQFF
>TRBV5-5|.|TRBJ1-2|.
TGTGCCAGCAGCTTGGAAATTAGCGCGTTAGGGGGCTATGGCTACACCTTC
CASSLEISALGGYGYTF
>TRBV19|.|TRBJ1-5|.
TGTGCCAGTAATACAGGTATCAATCAGCCCCAGCATTTT
CASNTGINQPQHF
>TRBV2|.|TRBJ1-1|.
TGTGCCAGCAGTGCCCAACAGGTAATGAACACTGAAGCTTTCTTT
CASSAQQVMNTEAFF
>TRBV9|.|TRBJ1-4|.
TGTGCCAGCAGCGTAGATGGGGGCAGAACTAATGAAAAACTGTTTTTT
CASSVDGGRTNEKLFF
>TRBV7-2|.|TRBJ2-7|TRBD1
TGTGCCAGCAGTGGGACAGGATCCTACGAGCAGTACTTC
CASSGTGSYEQYF
>TRBV7-2|.|TRBJ2-7|TRBD2
TGTGCCAGCAGCATAGACTCCGGGACTACCCAACTCTTC
CASSIDSGTTQLF
>TRBV28|.|TRBJ1-3|.
TGTGCCAGCAGTATCGGGGGGTCCCTGTCTGGAAACACCATATATTTT
CASSIGGSLSGNTIYF
>TRBV7-9|.|TRBJ2-7|TRBD2
TGTGCCAGCAGCTTAGGCGGGGGGCCCTACGAGCAGTACTTC
CASSLGGGPYEQYF
>TRBV19|.|TRBJ2-3|TRBD2
TGTGCCAGTAGTACTCCCGGACTAGCGGCAAGCACAGATACGCAGTATTTT
CASSTPGLAASTDTQYF
>TRBV6-5|.|TRBJ1-5|TRBD1
TGTGCCAGCATTCAGGGGACAGGGAATCAGCCCCAGCATTTT
CASIQGTGNQPQHF
>TRBV2|.|TRBJ2-1|.
TGTGCCAGCAGTGAAAGGACACCCAATGAGCAGTTCTTC
CASSERTPNEQFF
>TRBV3-1/TRBV3-2|.|TRBJ2-3|TRBD2
TGTGCCAGCAGCCTAACTAGCGGGGGGGCCTCGGAATTTTTT
CASSLTSGGASEFF
>TRBV7-2|few|TRBJ2-3|TRBD1
TGTGCCAGCAGCCAGATGGGACAGAAGGCAGATACGCAGTATTTT
CASSQMGQKADTQYF
>TRBV25-1|.|TRBJ1-1|TRBD1
TGTGCCAGCAGTGGTCCGACAGGGCCCACTGAAGCTTTCTTT
CASSGPTGPTEAFF
>TRBV7-6|.|TRBJ2-2|TRBD1
TGTGCCAGCAGCTTATCTACCAGGGGGCGTAACACCGGGGAGCTGTTTTTT
CASSLSTRGRNTGELFF
>TRBV24-1|.|TRBJ2-5|TRBD1
TGTGCCACCAGTGATTTGAACCAGGGGGAAGAGACCCAGTACTTC
CATSDLNQGEETQYF
>TRBV7-9|.|TRBJ1-2|TRBD1
TGTGCCAGCAGTACCAGGGGGTCTGGCTATGGCTACACCTTC
CASSTRGSGYGYTF
>TRBV3-1/TRBV3-2|.|TRBJ2-1|.
TGTGCCAGCAGCCAAGTTCAGGGCCTTTACAATGAGCAGTTCTTC
CASSQVQGLYNEQFF
>TRBV11-3|.|TRBJ2-1|TRBD2
TGTGCCAGCAGCAGGGGGGGACTAGCGGGAGCTAATGAACAGTTCTTC
CASSRGGLAGANEQFF
>TRBV5-1|.|TRBJ1-2|.
TGCGCCAGCAGCTTGGCCGAGGCTAACTATGGCTACACCTTC
CASSLAEANYGYTF
>TRBV5-4|once|TRBJ2-3|TRBD2
TGTGCCAGCAGAGAGCGGGGGGGCACAGATACGCAGTATTTT
CASRERGGTDTQYF
>TRBV6-5|.|TRBJ2-3|.
TGTGCCAGCAGGATAACTACAGATACGCAGTATTTT
CASRITTDTQYF
>TRBV18|few|TRBJ2-3|TRBD2
TGTGCCAGCTCAGCTAGCGGGATCACAGATACGCAGTATTTT
CASSASGITDTQYF
>TRBV28|.|TRBJ1-1|.
TGTGCCAGCAGTGATTACAGTATGAACACTGAAGCTTTCTTT
CASSDYSMNTEAFF
>TRBV6-6|once|TRBJ2-1|TRBD2
TGTGCCAGCAGTCCGCGGACTAGCGGTTATTCCTACAATGAGCAGTTCTTC
CASSPRTSGYSYNEQFF
>TRBV19|.|TRBJ1-1|.
TGTGCCAGTACCCCTTTAAACTCGGGGGATACTGAAGCTTTCTTT
CASTPLNSGDTEAFF
>TRBV2|.|TRBJ2-6|.
TGTGCCAGCAGTTCGAGGCCTGGGGCCAACGTCCTGACTTTC
CASSSRPGANVLTF
>TRBV19|.|TRBJ1-6|.
TGTGCCAGTAGTATATCCGGGGATAATTCACCCCTCCACTTT
CASSISGDNSPLHF
>TRBV6-2/TRBV6-3|.|TRBJ2-7|.
TGTGCCAGCAGCCTCTGGGCGGGGCCCTACGAGCAGTACTTC
CASSLWAGPYEQYF
>TRBV7-2|.|TRBJ2-7|TRBD1
TGTGCCAGCAGCTTAGCTGGACAGGGAGCCTACGAGCAGTACTTC
CASSLAGQGAYEQYF
>TRBV7-8|.|TRBJ2-7|TRBD1
TGTGCCAGCAGCCCCCGACAGGGCCCCTACGAGCAGTACTTC
CASSPRQGPYEQYF
>TRBV2|few|TRBJ1-3|.
TGTGCCAGCAGTGAAATAATGTACTCTGGAAACACCATATATTTT
CASSEIMYSGNTIYF
>TRBV19|.|TRBJ1-3|.
TGTGCCACCACAACCAGGGCCGTTTCGGGAAACACCATATATTTT
CATTTRAVSGNTIYF
>TRBV4-3|.|TRBJ1-2|.
TGCGCCAGCAGCCAAGACGCGGGGGACTCGGATGGCTACACCTTC
CASSQDAGDSDGYTF
>TRBV7-9|few|TRBJ2-3|.
TGTGCCAGCAGCTTAGGAGCGACTGAAACAGATACGCAGTATTTT
CASSLGATETDTQYF
>TRBV19|.|TRBJ1-6|TRBD1
TGTGCCAGTAGTATAAAAGGGGGCCCCCAACCCCTCCACTTT
CASSIKGGPQPLHF
>TRBV5-1|.|TRBJ2-3|.
TGCGCCAGCAGCGGGGGGACTCCGCGCACAGATACGCAGTATTTT
CASSGGTPRTDTQYF
>TRBV6-4|.|TRBJ1-1|.
TGTGCCAGCAAAGACAGGATTTCGAACACTGAAGCTTTCTTT
CASKDRISNTEAFF
>TRBV30|.|TRBJ1-6|TRBD1
TGTGCCTGGAGGGCGGACAGGGAACTTTCACCCCTCCACTTT
CAWRADRELSPLHF
>TRBV19|.|TRBJ2-5|.
TGTGCCAGTAGTACCGGACAGAGGGAGACCCAGTACTTC
CASSTGQRETQYF
>TRBV5-4|few|TRBJ1-6|.
TGTGCCAGCAGCTTGGCAGGGGATTCTAATTCACCCCTCCACTTT
CASSLAGDSNSPLHF
>TRBV2|.|TRBJ1-5|.
TGTGCCAGCAGTCAGGGTCAGATTAGTCAGCCCCAGCATTTT
CASSQGQISQPQHF
>TRBV5-4|.|TRBJ2-5|.
TGTGCCAGCAGCGCCGGGGAGACCCAGTACTTC
CASSAGETQYF